This TCR beta chain stems from a study of glioma-infiltrating T cells after dendritic cell vaccination. Overall study: Glioblastoma patients came from Phase I and II dendritic cell vaccination trials.

TCRB CDR3 was amplified from 2 ug genomic DNA or less. The PCR used 60 V beta and 13 J beta primers. The method was immunoSEQ multiplex PCR; TCRdb's version includes in-frame clones alone and lacks a portion of them. The sample contains tens of thousands of clones, about 80% of which appear only once. This CDR3 contains 12 residues. Germline values: CDR1 MNHNS, CDR2 SASEGT. Trimming removed 6 bases from V and 8 bases from J; junction bases left unmatched: 6. This sample comprised blood, obtained before dendritic cell vaccination. This sequence was found in a human donor with glioblastoma. This chain connects TRBV6-1 to TRBJ1-2; TRBD1 matches at 7 bases. CDR3 sequence (DNA): TGTGCCAGCAGGGAGACAGGGAAAGGCTACACCTTC. Its protein product is CASRETGKGYTF.